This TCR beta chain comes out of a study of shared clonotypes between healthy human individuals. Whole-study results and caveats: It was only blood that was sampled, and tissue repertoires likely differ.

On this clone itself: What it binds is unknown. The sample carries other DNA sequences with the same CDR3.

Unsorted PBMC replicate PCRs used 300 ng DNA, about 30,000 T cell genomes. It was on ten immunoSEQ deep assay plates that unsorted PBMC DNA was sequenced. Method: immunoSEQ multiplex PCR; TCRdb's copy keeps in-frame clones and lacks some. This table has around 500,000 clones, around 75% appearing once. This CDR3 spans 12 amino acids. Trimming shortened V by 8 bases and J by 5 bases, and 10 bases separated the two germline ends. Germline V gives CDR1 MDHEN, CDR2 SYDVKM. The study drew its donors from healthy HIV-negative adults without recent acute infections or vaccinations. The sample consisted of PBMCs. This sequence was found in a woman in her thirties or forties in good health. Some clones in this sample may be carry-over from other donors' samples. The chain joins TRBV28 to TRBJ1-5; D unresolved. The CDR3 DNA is TGTGCCAGCGGTCGTTTAGATCAGCCCCAGCATTTT. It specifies CASGRLDQPQHF.